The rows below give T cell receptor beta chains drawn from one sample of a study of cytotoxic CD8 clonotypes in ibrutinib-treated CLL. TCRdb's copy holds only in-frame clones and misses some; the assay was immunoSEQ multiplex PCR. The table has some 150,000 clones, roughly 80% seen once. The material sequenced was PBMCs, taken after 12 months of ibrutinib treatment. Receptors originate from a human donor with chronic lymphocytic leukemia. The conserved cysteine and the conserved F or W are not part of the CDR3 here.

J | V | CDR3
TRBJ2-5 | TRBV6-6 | ASSYSYQETQY
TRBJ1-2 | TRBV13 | ASSLGISDGYT
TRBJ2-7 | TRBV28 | ASSSRQGKGEQY
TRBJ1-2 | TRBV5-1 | ASSSENNGYGYT
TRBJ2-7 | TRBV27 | ASSQGGPEQY
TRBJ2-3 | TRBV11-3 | ASSLGTDTQY
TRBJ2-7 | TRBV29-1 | SVDGGAERAGSSYEQY
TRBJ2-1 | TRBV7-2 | ASSPGSGGGGHNEQF
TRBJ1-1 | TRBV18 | ASSLGQNTEAF
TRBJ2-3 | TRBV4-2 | ASSQEGGAGSDTQY
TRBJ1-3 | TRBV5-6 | ASSLGGNTIY
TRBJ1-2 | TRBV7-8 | ASSFPGAGLYYGYT
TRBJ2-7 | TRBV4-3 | ASSQGDSNYEQY
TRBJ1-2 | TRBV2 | ASSESGQGAGGYT
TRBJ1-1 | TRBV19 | ASSVFAGRRNTEAF
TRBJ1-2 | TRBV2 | ASFPGGVVYGYT
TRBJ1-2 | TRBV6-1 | ASSGKGNTYGYT
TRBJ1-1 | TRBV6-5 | ASSYSAGETEAF
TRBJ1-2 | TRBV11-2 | ASSAGTGVGYGYT
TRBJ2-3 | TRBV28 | ASSFSRDRVGQY
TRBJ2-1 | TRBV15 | ATSSPGTRDSSSYNEQF
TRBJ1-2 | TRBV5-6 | ASSFIGYGYT
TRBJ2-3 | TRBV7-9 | ASMLRGGTVVATDTQY
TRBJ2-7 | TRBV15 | ATSILAGSSYEQY
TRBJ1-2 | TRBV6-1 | ASSDGFGYT
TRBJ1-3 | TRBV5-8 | ASSAGQSSGNTIY
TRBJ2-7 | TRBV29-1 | SVGQFTYEQY
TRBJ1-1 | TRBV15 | ATSSSAGETEAF
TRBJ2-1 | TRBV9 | ASSGLAGLYNEQF
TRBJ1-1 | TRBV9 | ASSVLGGGTEAF
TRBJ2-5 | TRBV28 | ASSLVLAGLQETQY
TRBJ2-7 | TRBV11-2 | ASSLLPEQY
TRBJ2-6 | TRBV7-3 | ASSKHGTGDSGANVLT
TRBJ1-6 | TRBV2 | ATQGGLPNSPLH
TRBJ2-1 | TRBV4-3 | ASSQDSGASLF
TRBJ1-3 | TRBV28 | ASSPQQGLKGNTIY
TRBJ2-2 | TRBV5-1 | ASSLGGATGELF
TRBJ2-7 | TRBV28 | ASTDRAHEQY
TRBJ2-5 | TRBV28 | ASSNGRQETQY
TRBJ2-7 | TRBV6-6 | ASSPPGVGSYEQY
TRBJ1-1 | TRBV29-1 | SARTGVLTEAF
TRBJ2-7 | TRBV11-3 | ASSLDRYGRAEQY
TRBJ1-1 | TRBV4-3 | ASSQDSTQNTEAF
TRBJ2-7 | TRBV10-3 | AISDWTGTDYEQY
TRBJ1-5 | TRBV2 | ASNLMGGVVEPQH